This TCR beta chain was obtained from a study of control samples from healthy donors and cancer patients. The method was immunoSEQ multiplex PCR; TCRdb's version includes in-frame clones alone and lacks a portion of them. This sample carries fewer than 300,000 clones, around 80% of them seen once, and the ten largest clones take about an eighth. Germline V gives CDR1 SNHLY, CDR2 FYNNEI. V was pared by 6 bases and J by 4 bases, with 13 bases between. The CDR3 contains 14 residues. This clone has only a few counts. The chain uses TRBV2 and TRBJ1-5, with D hard to call. Sequencing used PBMCs. The receptor's source is a woman aged 55-69 years with lung cancer. The CDR3 sequence is CASSPTEANQPQHF. The CDR3 region has the DNA TGTGCCAGCAGCCCCACGGAGGCGAATCAGCCCCAGCATTTT. Full variable domain (rest looked up from reference TRBV2 and TRBJ1-5): EPEVTQTPSHQVTQMGQEVILRCVPISNHLYFYWYRQILGQKVEFLVSFYNNEISEKSEIFDDQFSVERPDGSNFTLKIRSTKLEDSAMYFCASSPTEANQPQHFGDGTRLSIL.